This passage covers 30 T cell receptor beta chains from one sample sequenced in a study of T cell repertoires in cytomegalovirus infection. No cognate antigen is known for these TCRs. MiXCR, run by TCRdb on the reads, gives a single entry per CDR3 protein. This repertoire shows 80,000 or so distinct CDR3 sequences, 20% to 30% found once; its top ten account for around 50%. Source: CD8+ T cells from cultured PBMCs, taken from culture after CMV antigen stimulation. The receptors were sampled from a human donor in good health (CMV status not recorded). Some clones in this sample may be carry-over from other donors' samples.

The genes are TRBV27 and TRBJ2-1; D might be TRBD1 (5 bases). Deletions cut 6 bases from V and 7 bases from J, with 22 bases between. Germline V gives CDR1 MNHEY, CDR2 SMNVEV (reference sequence). The CDR3 loop spans 16 amino acids. The CDR3, as DNA: TGTGCCAGCAGCACAAAAAGGGGCCAGAGTGGGAATGAGCAGTTCTTC. It encodes CASSTKRGQSGNEQFF.

The table lists this clonotype with many counts. The chain joins TRBV6-1 to TRBJ2-5; TRBD2 is a possible D gene (6 bases). With 8 bases removed from V and 5 bases from J, the gap between germline ends came to 15 bases. This CDR3 region has 13 residues. CDR1 is MNHNS, CDR2 SASEGT, per germline. The CDR3 DNA follows: TGTGCCAGCTCAGTTTCTGGGAGGGAGACCCAGTACTTC. Protein sequence: CASSVSGRETQYF.

This clonotype was recorded a few times. The chain couples TRBV6-1 to TRBJ2-5; 7 bases align to TRBD1. The V gene end was trimmed by 1 base and the J gene end by 2 bases; junction bases not matched to a gene: 4. The germline V gene encodes CDR1 MNHNS and CDR2 SASEGT. There are 15 residues in the CDR3. The CDR3 DNA reads as TGTGCCAGCAGTGAAGAGGGCAGGGGGCAAGAGACCCAGTACTTC. The encoded protein is CASSEEGRGQETQYF.

The chain is built from TRBV20-1 and TRBJ1-2; D may be TRBD1 (5 bases). The CDR3 has 14 amino acids. Germline assignment: CDR1 DFQATT and CDR2 SNEGSKA (reference sequence). The germline V and J ends were trimmed by 1 base and 4 bases, with 13 bases remaining between them. This CDR3 is CSARVGRTAYGYTF. The CDR3 region has the DNA TGCAGTGCTAGAGTGGGGCGCACTGCCTATGGCTACACCTTC.

This clonotype was counted many times. The chain joins TRBV4-1 to TRBJ1-5; D ambiguous. In germline, CDR1 is MGHRA, CDR2 YSYEKL. CDR3 size: 15 residues. V dropped 0 bases and J dropped 3 bases, with 9 bases sitting between them. The chain's CDR3 is CASSQEWGYNQPQHF. The CDR3 DNA reads TGCGCCAGCAGCCAAGAATGGGGTTACAATCAGCCCCAGCATTTT.

V is TRBV9 and J is TRBJ2-6; 13 nucleotides line up with TRBD2. Trimming removed 4 bases from V and 4 bases from J; junction bases left unmatched: 11. The CDR3 spans 19 residues. CDR1 is SGDLS, CDR2 YYNGEE, per germline. This chain's CDR3 is CASSSRGLAGSRGANVLTF. The DNA of the CDR3 is TGTGCCAGCAGCTCCCGGGGACTAGCGGGATCTAGAGGGGCCAACGTCCTGACTTTC.

The chain is built from TRBV11-2 and TRBJ2-7, with 7 bases identical to TRBD1. V lost 0 bases and J lost 4; bases outside the gene matches: 6. The length of the CDR3 is 15 residues. Germline values: CDR1 SGHAT, CDR2 FQNNGV. CDR3 sequence (DNA): TGTGCCAGCAGCTTAGATCCGACAGGGCCTTACGAGCAGTACTTC. Its translation is CASSLDPTGPYEQYF.

This chain joins TRBV7-8 and TRBJ2-2; 15 bases are shared with TRBD2. V shed 5 bases, J shed 0 bases, and the junction held 7 bases outside the gene matches. Germline assignment: CDR1 SGHVS and CDR2 FQNEAQ. The CDR3 has 19 amino acids. The CDR3 is CASSHRGTSGGTNTGELFF. The CDR3 DNA follows: TGTGCCAGCAGCCATAGGGGGACTAGCGGGGGGACGAACACCGGGGAGCTGTTTTTT. The complete variable domain, with remaining parts taken from reference TRBV7-8 and TRBJ2-2, reads GAGVSQSPRYKVAKRGQDVALRCDPISGHVSLFWYQQALGQGPEFLTYFQNEAQLDKSGLPSDRFFAERPEGSVSTLKIQRTQQEDSAVYLCASSHRGTSGGTNTGELFFGEGSRLTVL.

V and J are TRBV6-2 or TRBV6-3 and TRBJ2-3; 9 bases match TRBD2. Trimming at V came to 5 bases and at J to 14 bases, leaving 8 bases not matched to a gene. Germline loops: CDR1 MNHEY, CDR2 SVGEGT. This CDR3 has 12 amino acids. The CDR3 region is CASSEAGGLAYF. The CDR3 DNA is TGTGCCAGCAGTGAAGCGGGAGGCCTCGCGTATTTT.

This clonotype showed up just a few times. V usage is TRBV11-3 and J usage is TRBJ2-7; 7 bases are shared with TRBD1. Germline CDR1 SGHNT, CDR2 YENEEA. Unmatched junction bases numbered 3, after V lost 5 bases and J lost 5 bases. The CDR3 extends over 12 amino acids. The CDR3 region has the DNA TGTGCCAGCAGCCAGGGGGACAACGAGCAGTACTTC. Protein product: CASSQGDNEQYF.

This clonotype was seen a few times. The V gene is TRBV4-3, the J gene TRBJ1-4; tentatively, D is TRBD1 (6 bases). The germline V and J ends were trimmed by 0 bases and 8 bases, with 13 bases remaining between them. CDR1 and CDR2 from the germline V gene are LGHNA and YSLEER. This CDR3 contains 15 residues. The CDR3 DNA is TGCGCCAGCAGCCAAGATAGCCAGGGGCGGGAAAAACTGTTTTTT. Its translation: CASSQDSQGREKLFF.

This clonotype showed up just a few times. V and J are TRBV6-2 or TRBV6-3 and TRBJ2-2; 9 positions match TRBD1. V lost 7 bases, J lost 5 bases, and 5 bases stayed unmatched. Germline-derived CDR1 and CDR2 are MNHEY and SVGEGT. The CDR3 extends over 14 amino acids. CDR3: CASTLTGGTGELFF. The CDR3, as DNA: TGTGCCAGCACCCTGACAGGGGGGACCGGGGAGCTGTTTTTT.

This clonotype has a count of ten or more. The rearrangement uses TRBV6-5 and TRBJ2-5; TRBD2 matches 13 bases. V lost 6 bases and J lost 5; bases outside the gene matches: 9. CDR3 size: 16 residues. Germline CDR1 reads MNHEY; CDR2 reads SVGAGI. The CDR3 DNA follows: TGTGCCAGCAGGTCCGGACTAGCGGGAGCAATGGAGACCCAGTACTTC. It codes for CASRSGLAGAMETQYF.

J is TRBJ2-1 and V is TRBV6-5, with 8 bases that match TRBD1. Trimming cost V 6 bases and J 5 bases; bases outside gene matches: 6. Germline V CDR1 and CDR2: MNHEY, SVGAGI. The CDR3 runs to 14 residues. The CDR3 is CASSRQGSHNEQFF. The CDR3 DNA sequence: TGTGCCAGCAGCCGACAGGGGTCCCACAATGAGCAGTTCTTC.

This clonotype was seen at least ten times. This chain uses TRBV4-3 with TRBJ2-7; 10 nucleotides line up with TRBD2. After removal of 3 bases from V and 4 bases from J, the junction contained 9 bases not matched to a gene. The CDR3 has 16 residues. Germline assignment: CDR1 LGHNA and CDR2 YSLEER. The CDR3 spells CASSQTSGGAPYEQYF. Written as DNA, the CDR3 is TGCGCCAGCAGCCAGACAAGCGGGGGGGCTCCTTACGAGCAGTACTTC.

This clonotype has only a few counts. The genes are TRBV20-1 and TRBJ1-4; no reliable D call. This CDR3 has 15 amino acids. The V end lost 4 bases, the J end lost 0 bases, and 12 bases lay between the germline ends. CDR1 and CDR2 (germline): DFQATT, SNEGSKA (reference sequence). For the CDR3, the DNA is TGCAGTGCTACCCGGCACGGAGCAACTAATGAAAAACTGTTTTTT. Translation: CSATRHGATNEKLFF.

This clonotype was counted a few times. This chain links TRBV5-6 with TRBJ2-3; 12 bases line up with TRBD2. In germline, CDR1 is SGHDT, CDR2 YYEEEE. The CDR3 has 15 residues. V lost 3 bases and J lost 6; bases outside the gene matches: 5. CDR3 sequence: CASSSGLAGFDTQYF. CDR3 DNA: TGTGCCAGCAGCTCGGGACTAGCGGGCTTCGATACGCAGTATTTT.

The chain joins TRBV10-2 to TRBJ1-3; a possible D gene is TRBD1 (5 bases). The CDR3 runs to 14 residues. Looked up from germline, CDR1 is WSHSY and CDR2 is SAAADI. The V gene lost 5 bases and the J gene lost 1 base, with 9 bases spanning the gap. CDR3 nucleotides: TGCGCCAGCAGTCGTGACAGTTCTGGAAACACCATATATTTT. Translation: CASSRDSSGNTIYF.

The CDR3 DNA is TGTGCCAGCAGCGCTGCCGGGACTACCACAGATACGCAGTATTTT. This gives the protein CASSAAGTTTDTQYF. V is TRBV9 and J is TRBJ2-3, with TRBD2 matching over 7 bases. Germline V lookup: CDR1 SGDLS, CDR2 YYNGEE. This CDR3 contains 15 residues. With V trimmed by 3 bases and J by 2 bases, 6 bases remained unmatched.

This clonotype was observed a few times. DNA of the CDR3: TGTGCCAGCAGTTTCTACAGGGAGGACACCATATATTTT. It yields the protein CASSFYREDTIYF. The V gene is TRBV28, the J gene TRBJ1-3; D possibly corresponds to TRBD1 (6 bases). Germline-derived CDR1 and CDR2 are MDHEN and SYDVKM. V dropped 3 bases and J dropped 8 bases, with 11 bases sitting between them. The CDR3 is 13 amino acids.

The chain links TRBV18 to TRBJ2-1; 9 positions match TRBD1. The CDR3 covers 15 residues. V was pared by 3 bases and J by 1 base, with 1 base of the junction left unmatched. The V gene's germline CDR1 is KGHSH and CDR2 LQKENI. This chain's CDR3 is CASSPGQGSYNEQFF. The DNA of the CDR3 is TGTGCCAGCTCACCCGGACAGGGGTCCTACAATGAGCAGTTCTTC.

The chain carries TRBV5-4 and TRBJ2-3, with TRBD1 matching over 9 bases. Trimming removed 1 base from V and 6 bases from J; junction bases left unmatched: 12. This CDR3 is built from 17 residues. CDR1 is SGHNT and CDR2 is YYREEE in the germline V gene (reference sequence). The CDR3 nucleotides read TGTGCCAGCAGCTTGACGGGACAGGGTGTCGCTTTTGATACGCAGTATTTT. Translation: CASSLTGQGVAFDTQYF.

The rearrangement joins TRBV12-3 or TRBV12-4 to TRBJ1-2; perhaps TRBD1 as D (5 bases). The CDR3 is 11 residues long. Trimming cost V 5 bases and J 8 bases, with 9 bases left between them. The CDR3 loop reads CASSNYRGYTF. The CDR3 DNA reads as TGTGCCAGCAGTAACTACAGGGGCTACACCTTC.

The chain combines TRBV2 with TRBJ2-7; 12 nucleotides match TRBD2. V was clipped by 1 base and J by 5 bases; unmatched bases: 6. Germline V lookup: CDR1 SNHLY, CDR2 FYNNEI. The CDR3 covers 16 residues. For the CDR3, the DNA is TGTGCCAGCAGTGAAGGACCGACTAGCGGGGGCCACGAGCAGTACTTC. This codes for CASSEGPTSGGHEQYF.

This clonotype was seen many times. A read error may produce the germline difference seen at one junction end. The chain has TRBV7-3 and TRBJ1-1; TRBD1 is a possible D gene (5 bases). Germline values: CDR1 SGHTA, CDR2 FQGTGA. There are 15 residues in the CDR3. The CDR3 is CASSVTGTANTEAFF. The CDR3 nucleotides are TGTGCCAGCAGCGTAACCGGGACGGCGAACACTGAAGCTTTCTTT. The whole variable domain, filled in from reference TRBV7-3 and TRBJ1-1, reads GAGVSQTPSNKVTEKGKYVELRCDPISGHTALYWYRQSLGQGPEFLIYFQGTGAADDSGLPNDRFFAVRPEGSVSTLKIQRTERGDSAVYLCASSVTGTANTEAFFGQGTRLTVV.

There are many counts of this clonotype. The chain is built from TRBV11-1 and TRBJ1-1; 7 bases match TRBD1. Unmatched junction bases numbered 8, after V lost 1 base and J lost 0 bases. The CDR3 sequence is 17 residues long. From germline, CDR1 is SGHAT and CDR2 FQDESV (reference sequence). This CDR3 reads CASSLGWTGQMNTEAFF. Written as DNA, the CDR3 is TGTGCCAGCAGCTTAGGTTGGACGGGACAGATGAACACTGAAGCTTTCTTT. The whole variable domain, filled in from reference TRBV11-1 and TRBJ1-1, reads EAEVAQSPRYKITEKSQAVAFWCDPISGHATLYWYRQILGQGPELLVQFQDESVVDDSQLPKDRFSAERLKGVDSTLKIQPAELGDSAMYLCASSLGWTGQMNTEAFFGQGTRLTVV.

In its sample, this clonotype was seen a few times. CDR3: CATSDIGDRGQETQYF. The CDR3 bases are TGTGCCACCAGTGATATCGGGGACAGGGGCCAAGAGACCCAGTACTTC. The V gene is TRBV24-1, the J gene TRBJ2-5; 10 bases match TRBD1. Germline V CDR1 and CDR2: KGHDR, SFDVKD. There are 16 residues in the CDR3. J gave up 1 base and V 3 bases, and 4 bases lay outside the gene matches.

The chain has TRBV5-6 and TRBJ2-5, with unresolved D. The V end was cut by 5 bases, the J end by 7 bases, with 9 bases between. The CDR3 has 11 amino acids. CDR1 is SGHDT and CDR2 is YYEEEE in the germline V gene. The CDR3 here is CASSAAGTQYF. The CDR3 coding sequence is TGTGCCAGCAGTGCGGCTGGGACCCAGTACTTC.

CDR3 loop: CASSLLPTGEDSTDTQYF. The CDR3 nucleotides read TGTGCCAGCAGCTTACTTCCTACAGGGGAAGATAGCACAGATACGCAGTATTTT. This rearrangement joins TRBV5-4 to TRBJ2-3; TRBD1 matches at 7 bases. J gave up 0 bases and V 2 bases, and 12 bases lay outside the gene matches. The CDR3 is 18 amino acids. Germline V lookup: CDR1 SGHNT, CDR2 YYREEE (reference sequence). Variable domain in full (rest from reference TRBV5-4 and TRBJ2-3): ETGVTQSPTHLIKTRGQQVTLRCSSQSGHNTVSWYQQALGQGPQFIFQYYREEENGRGNFPPRFSGLQFPNYSSELNVNALELDDSALYLCASSLLPTGEDSTDTQYFGPGTRLTVL.

This clonotype was seen more than once but under ten times. V usage is TRBV7-9 and J usage is TRBJ2-1, with a possible D match to TRBD2 (5 bases). V dropped 0 bases and J dropped 10 bases, with 16 bases sitting between them. Germline CDR1 reads SEHNR; CDR2 reads FQNEAQ (reference sequence). This CDR3 region has 15 residues. The CDR3 coding sequence is TGTGCCAGCAGCTTAGCGCGGGCCTTCGCGCTCGAGCAGTTCTTC. It translates to CASSLARAFALEQFF.